This TCR beta chain appears in the sequencing data of a study of blood T cell repertoires in COVID-19. Concerning this clone itself: Other nucleotide sequences from this sample produce the same CDR3.

Some clones are missing from TCRdb's copy, which holds only in-frame ones; the method was immunoSEQ multiplex PCR. The repertoire has hundreds of thousands of clones, roughly 89% of them found once; the top ten carry roughly 2.8%. The CDR3 runs to 15 residues. Trimming cost V 4 bases and J 1 base; bases outside gene matches: 5. CDR1 MGHRA and CDR2 YSYEKL come from the germline V gene. The source material was PBMCs or T cells enriched from blood (not recorded which). The TCR was taken from a woman aged 45-60 years who had been exposed to COVID-19. The V call is TRBV4-1, the J call TRBJ2-7, with TRBD1 identical over 9 bases. CDR3 DNA: TGCGCCAGCAGCCTAGGGGGACAGGGTTCCTACGAGCAGTACTTC. Protein: CASSLGGQGSYEQYF.